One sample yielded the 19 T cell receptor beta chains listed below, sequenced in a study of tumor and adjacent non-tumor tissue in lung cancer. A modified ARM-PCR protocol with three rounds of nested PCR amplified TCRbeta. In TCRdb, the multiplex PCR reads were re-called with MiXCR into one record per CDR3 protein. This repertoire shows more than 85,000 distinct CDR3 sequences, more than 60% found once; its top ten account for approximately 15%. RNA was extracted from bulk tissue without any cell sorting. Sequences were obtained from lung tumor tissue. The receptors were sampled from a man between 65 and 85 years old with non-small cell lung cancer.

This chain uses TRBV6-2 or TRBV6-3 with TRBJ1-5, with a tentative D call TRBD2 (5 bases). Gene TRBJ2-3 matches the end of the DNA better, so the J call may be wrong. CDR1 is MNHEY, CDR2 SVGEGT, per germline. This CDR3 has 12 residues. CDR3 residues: CAGRRDYQPQYF. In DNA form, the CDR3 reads TGTGCCGGCCGGAGAGACTATCAGCCCCAGTATTTT.

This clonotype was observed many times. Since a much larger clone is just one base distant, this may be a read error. CDR3 nucleotide sequence: TGTGCCAGCAGCCTTAGGACAGGACAAAGTAAAGGCTATGGCTACACCTTC. The encoded protein is CASSLRTGQSKGYGYTF. The chain carries TRBV6-1 and TRBJ1-2; the match to TRBD1 covers 7 bases. Unmatched junction bases numbered 17, after V lost 6 bases and J lost 4 bases. This CDR3 spans 17 amino acids. Germline CDR1 reads MNHNS; CDR2 reads SASEGT.

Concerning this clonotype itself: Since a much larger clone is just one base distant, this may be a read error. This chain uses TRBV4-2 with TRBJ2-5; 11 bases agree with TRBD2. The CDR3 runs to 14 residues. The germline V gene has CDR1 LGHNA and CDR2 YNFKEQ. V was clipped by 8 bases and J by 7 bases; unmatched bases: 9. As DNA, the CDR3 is TGTGCCAGCGGTAGCGGGGGGGCAGGGGGGACCCAGTACTTC. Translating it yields CASGSGGAGGTQYF.

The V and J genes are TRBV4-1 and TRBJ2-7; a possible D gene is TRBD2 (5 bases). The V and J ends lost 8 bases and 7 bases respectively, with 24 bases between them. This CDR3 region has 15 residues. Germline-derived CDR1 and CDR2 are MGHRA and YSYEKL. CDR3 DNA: TGCGCCAGCCGCCCCTCTGGCACAGCGGTGGGAGAGCAGTACTTC. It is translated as CASRPSGTAVGEQYF.

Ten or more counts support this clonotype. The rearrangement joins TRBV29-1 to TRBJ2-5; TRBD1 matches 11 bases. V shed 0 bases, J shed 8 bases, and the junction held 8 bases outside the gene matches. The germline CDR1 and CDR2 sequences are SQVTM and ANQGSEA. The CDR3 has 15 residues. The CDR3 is CSVEDGQGATVTQYF. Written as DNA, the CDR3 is TGCAGCGTTGAAGACGGACAGGGGGCAACGGTAACCCAGTACTTC.

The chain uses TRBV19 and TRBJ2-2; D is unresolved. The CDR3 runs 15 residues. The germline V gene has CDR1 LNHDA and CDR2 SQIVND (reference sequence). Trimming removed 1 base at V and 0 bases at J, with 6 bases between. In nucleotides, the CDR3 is TGTGCCAGTAGTATAGGAACAGCGAACACCGGGGAGCTGTTTTTT. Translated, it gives CASSIGTANTGELFF.

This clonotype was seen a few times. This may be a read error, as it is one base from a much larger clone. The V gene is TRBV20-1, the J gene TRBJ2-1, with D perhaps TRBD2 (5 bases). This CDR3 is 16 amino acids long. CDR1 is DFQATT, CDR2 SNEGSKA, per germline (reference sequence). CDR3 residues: CSAMTSFAGSYSEQFF. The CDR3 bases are TGCAGTGCTATGACCTCCTTTGCGGGCTCCTACAGTGAGCAGTTCTTC.

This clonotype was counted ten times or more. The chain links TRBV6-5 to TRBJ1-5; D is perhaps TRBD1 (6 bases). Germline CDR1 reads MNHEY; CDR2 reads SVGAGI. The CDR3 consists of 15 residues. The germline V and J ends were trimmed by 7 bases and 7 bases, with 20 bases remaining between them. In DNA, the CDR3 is TGTGCCAGCACCGACGGGGGGGCTACGCTCCAGCCCCAGCATTTT. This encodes CASTDGGATLQPQHF.

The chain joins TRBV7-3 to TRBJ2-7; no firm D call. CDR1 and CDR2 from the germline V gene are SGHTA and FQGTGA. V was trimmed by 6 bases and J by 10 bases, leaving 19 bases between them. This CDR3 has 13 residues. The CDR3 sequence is CASRLPPSVQQYF. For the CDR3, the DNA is TGTGCCAGCAGGCTTCCTCCCTCCGTGCAACAGTACTTC.

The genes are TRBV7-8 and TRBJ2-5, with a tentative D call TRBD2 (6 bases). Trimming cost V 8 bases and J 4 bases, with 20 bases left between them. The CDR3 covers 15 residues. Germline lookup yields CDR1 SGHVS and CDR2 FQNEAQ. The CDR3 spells CASDIEGLARETQYF. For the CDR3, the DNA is TGTGCCAGCGACATAGAGGGACTGGCGCGAGAGACCCAGTACTTC.

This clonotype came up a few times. As DNA, the CDR3 is TGCGCCAGCAGCATCGGACAGGGGAGCGAGACCCAGTACTTC. It specifies CASSIGQGSETQYF. The gene calls are TRBV5-1 and TRBJ2-5, with TRBD1 matching over 9 bases. This CDR3 has 14 residues. Germline V gene data show CDR1 as SGHRS and CDR2 as YFSETQ. V shed 4 bases, J shed 5 bases, and the junction held 6 bases outside the gene matches.

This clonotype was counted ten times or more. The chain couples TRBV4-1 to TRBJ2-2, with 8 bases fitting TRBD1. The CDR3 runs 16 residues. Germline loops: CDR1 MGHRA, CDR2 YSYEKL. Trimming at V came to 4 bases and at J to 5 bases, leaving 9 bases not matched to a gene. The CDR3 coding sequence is TGCGCCAGCAGCCCGACAGGGGTAATCTTGACCGGGGAGCTGTTTTTT. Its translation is CASSPTGVILTGELFF.

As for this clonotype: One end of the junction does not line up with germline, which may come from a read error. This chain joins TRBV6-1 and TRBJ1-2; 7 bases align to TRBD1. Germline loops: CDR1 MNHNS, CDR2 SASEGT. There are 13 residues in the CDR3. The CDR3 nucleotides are TGTGCCACCGAAAGGACAGGACTAGATGGCTACGCATTC. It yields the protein CATERTGLDGYAF.

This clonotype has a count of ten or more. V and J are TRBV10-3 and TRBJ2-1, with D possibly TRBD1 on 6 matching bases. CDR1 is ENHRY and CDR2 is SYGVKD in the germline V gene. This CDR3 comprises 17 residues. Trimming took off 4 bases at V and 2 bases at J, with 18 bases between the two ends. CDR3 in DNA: TGTGCCATCAGTGGGTCCACAGGGTTACAGGCCTACAATGAGCAGTTCTTC. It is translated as CAISGSTGLQAYNEQFF.

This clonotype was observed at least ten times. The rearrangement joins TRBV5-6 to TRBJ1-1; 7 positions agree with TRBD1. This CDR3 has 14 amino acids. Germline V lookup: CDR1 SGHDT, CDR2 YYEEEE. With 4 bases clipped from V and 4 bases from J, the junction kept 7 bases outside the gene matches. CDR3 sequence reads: CASSIRDSFTEAFF. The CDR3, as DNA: TGTGCCAGCAGCATCCGGGACAGCTTCACTGAAGCTTTCTTT.

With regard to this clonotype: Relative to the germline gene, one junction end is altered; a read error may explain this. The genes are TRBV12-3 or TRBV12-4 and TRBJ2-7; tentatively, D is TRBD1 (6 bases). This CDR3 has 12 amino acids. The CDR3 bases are TGTTCCAGCAGTAAAACAGGGATCGAGCACTACTTC. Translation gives CSSSKTGIEHYF.

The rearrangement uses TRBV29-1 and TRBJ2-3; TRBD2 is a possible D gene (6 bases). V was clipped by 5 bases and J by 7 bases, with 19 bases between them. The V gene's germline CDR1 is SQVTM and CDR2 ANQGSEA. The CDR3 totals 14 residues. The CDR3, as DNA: TGCAGCGTTACCCTCTGGAGGGGCCAACATACGCAGTATTTT. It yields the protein CSVTLWRGQHTQYF.

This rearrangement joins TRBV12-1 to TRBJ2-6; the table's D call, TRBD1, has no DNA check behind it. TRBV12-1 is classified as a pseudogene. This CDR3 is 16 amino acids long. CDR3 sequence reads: CASSFGDRARANVLTF. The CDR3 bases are TGTGCCAGCAGCTTTGGGGACAGGGCCCGGGCCAACGTCCTGACTTTC.

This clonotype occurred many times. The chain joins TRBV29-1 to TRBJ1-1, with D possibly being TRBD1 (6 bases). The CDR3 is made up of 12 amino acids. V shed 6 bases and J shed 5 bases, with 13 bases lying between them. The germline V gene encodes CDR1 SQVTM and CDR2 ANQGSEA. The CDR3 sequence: CSVKQGRTEAFF. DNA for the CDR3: TGCAGCGTGAAACAGGGTCGGACTGAAGCTTTCTTT. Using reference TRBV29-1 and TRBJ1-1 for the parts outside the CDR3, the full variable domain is SAVISQKPSRDICQRGTSLTIQCQVDSQVTMMFWYRQQPGQSLTLIATANQGSEATYESGFVIDKFPISRPNLTFSTLTVSNMSPEDSSIYLCSVKQGRTEAFFGQGTRLTVV.